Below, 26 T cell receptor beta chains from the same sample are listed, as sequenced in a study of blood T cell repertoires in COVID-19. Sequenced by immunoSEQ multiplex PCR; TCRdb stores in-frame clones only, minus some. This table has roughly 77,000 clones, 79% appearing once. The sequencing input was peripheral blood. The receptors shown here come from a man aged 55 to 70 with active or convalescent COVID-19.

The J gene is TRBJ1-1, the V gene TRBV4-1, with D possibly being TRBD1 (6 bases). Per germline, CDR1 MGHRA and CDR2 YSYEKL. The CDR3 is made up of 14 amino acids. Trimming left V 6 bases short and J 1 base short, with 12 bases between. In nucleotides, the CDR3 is TGCGCCAGCAGGATTGGGACACAGAACACTGAAGCTTTCTTT. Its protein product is CASRIGTQNTEAFF.

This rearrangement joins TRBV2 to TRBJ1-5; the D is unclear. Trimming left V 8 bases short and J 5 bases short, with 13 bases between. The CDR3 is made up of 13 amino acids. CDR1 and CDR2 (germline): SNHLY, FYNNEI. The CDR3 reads CASAEGRYQPQHF. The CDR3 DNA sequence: TGTGCCAGCGCCGAGGGCCGCTATCAGCCCCAGCATTTT.

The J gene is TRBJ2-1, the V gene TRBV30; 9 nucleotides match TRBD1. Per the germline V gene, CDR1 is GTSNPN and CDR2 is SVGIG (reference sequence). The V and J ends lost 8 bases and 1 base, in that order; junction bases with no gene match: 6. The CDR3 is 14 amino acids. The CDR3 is CALGQGLSYNEQFF. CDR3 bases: TGTGCCCTCGGACAGGGGCTGTCCTACAATGAGCAGTTCTTC.

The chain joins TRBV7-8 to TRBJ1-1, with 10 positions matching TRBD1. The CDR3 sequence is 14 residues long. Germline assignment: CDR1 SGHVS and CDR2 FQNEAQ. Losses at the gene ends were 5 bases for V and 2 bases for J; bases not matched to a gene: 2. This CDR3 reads CASSTTGGNTEAFF. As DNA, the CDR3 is TGTGCCAGCAGCACGACAGGGGGCAACACTGAAGCTTTCTTT.

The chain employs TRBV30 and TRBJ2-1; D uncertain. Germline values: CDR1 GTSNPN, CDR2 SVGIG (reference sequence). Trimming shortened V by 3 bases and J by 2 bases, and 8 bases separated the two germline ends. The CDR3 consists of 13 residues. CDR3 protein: CAWRDTPYNEQFF. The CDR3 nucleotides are TGTGCCTGGAGAGACACCCCCTACAATGAGCAGTTCTTC.

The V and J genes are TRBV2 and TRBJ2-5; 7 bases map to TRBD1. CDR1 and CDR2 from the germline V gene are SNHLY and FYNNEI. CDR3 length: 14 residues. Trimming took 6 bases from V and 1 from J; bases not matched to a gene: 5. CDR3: CASRYTGAQETQYF. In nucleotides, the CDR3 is TGTGCCAGCAGATATACAGGGGCCCAAGAGACCCAGTACTTC.

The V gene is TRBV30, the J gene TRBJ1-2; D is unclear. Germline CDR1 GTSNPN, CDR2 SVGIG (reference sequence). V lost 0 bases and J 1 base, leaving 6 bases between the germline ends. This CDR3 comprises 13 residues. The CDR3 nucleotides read TGTGCCTGGAGTGTCAACAGTAACTATGGCTACACCTTC. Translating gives CAWSVNSNYGYTF.

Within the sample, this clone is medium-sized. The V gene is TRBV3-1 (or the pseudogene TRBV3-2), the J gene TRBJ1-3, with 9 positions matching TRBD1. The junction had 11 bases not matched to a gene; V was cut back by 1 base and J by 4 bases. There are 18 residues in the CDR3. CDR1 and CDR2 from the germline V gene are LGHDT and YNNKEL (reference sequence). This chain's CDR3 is CASSQALDRGSGGNTIYF. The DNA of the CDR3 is TGTGCCAGCAGCCAAGCCTTGGACAGGGGAAGTGGAGGAAACACCATATATTTT.

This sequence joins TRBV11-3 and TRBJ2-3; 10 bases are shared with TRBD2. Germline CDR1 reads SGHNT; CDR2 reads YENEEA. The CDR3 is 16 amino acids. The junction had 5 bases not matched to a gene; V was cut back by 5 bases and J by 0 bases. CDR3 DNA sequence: TGTGCCAGCAGCCCCGGACTAGCGGAAAGCACAGATACGCAGTATTTT. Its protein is CASSPGLAESTDTQYF.

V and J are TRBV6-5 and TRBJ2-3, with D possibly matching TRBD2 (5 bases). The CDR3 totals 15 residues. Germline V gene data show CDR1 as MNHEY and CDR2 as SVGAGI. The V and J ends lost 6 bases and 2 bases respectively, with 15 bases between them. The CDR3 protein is CASRAEADPTDTQYF. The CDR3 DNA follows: TGTGCCAGCAGGGCGGAGGCTGACCCCACAGATACGCAGTATTTT.

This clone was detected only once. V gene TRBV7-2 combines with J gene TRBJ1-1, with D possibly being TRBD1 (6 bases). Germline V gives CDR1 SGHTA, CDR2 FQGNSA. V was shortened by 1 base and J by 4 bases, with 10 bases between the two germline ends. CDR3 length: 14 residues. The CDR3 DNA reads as TGTGCCAGCAGCTTAGTAGGGGGGGTCACTGAAGCTTTCTTT. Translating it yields CASSLVGGVTEAFF.

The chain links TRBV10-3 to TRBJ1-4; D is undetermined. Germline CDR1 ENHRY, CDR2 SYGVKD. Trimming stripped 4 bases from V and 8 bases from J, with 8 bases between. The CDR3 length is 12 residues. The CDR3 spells CAISADWEKLFF. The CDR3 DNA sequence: TGTGCCATCAGTGCGGACTGGGAAAAACTGTTTTTT.

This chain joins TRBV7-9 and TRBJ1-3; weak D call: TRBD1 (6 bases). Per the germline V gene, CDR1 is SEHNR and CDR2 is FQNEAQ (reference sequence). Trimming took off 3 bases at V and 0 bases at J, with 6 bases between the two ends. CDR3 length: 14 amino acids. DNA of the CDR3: TGTGCCAGCAGCTTGGACAGCTCTGGAAACACCATATATTTT. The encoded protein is CASSLDSSGNTIYF.

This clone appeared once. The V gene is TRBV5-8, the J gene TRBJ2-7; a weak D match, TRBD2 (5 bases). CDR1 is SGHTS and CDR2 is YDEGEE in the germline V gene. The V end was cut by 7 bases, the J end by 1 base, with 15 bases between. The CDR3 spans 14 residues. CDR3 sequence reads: CASVEQGRSYEQYF. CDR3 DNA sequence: TGTGCCAGCGTTGAACAAGGGAGATCCTACGAGCAGTACTTC.

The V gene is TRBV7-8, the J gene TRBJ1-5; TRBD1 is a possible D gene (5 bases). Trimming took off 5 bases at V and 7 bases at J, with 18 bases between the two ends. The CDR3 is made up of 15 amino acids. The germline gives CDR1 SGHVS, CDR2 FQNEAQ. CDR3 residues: CASSGPGDSEQPQHF. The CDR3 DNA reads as TGTGCCAGCAGCGGCCCGGGGGATTCGGAACAGCCCCAGCATTTT.

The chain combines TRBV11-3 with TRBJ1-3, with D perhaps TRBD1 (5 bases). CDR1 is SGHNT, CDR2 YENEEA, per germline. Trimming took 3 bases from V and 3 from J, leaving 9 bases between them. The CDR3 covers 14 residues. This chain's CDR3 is CASSFGGVGNTIYF. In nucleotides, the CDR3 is TGTGCCAGCAGCTTCGGGGGAGTTGGAAACACCATATATTTT.

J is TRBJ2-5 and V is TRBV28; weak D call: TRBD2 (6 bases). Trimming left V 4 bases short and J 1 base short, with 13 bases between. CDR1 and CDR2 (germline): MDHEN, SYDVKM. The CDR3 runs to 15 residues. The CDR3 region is CASSWRGIGQETQYF. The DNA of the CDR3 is TGTGCCAGCAGTTGGAGGGGTATTGGCCAAGAGACCCAGTACTTC. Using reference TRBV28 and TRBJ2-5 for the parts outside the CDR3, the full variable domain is DVKVTQSSRYLVKRTGEKVFLECVQDMDHENMFWYRQDPGLGLRLIYFSYDVKMKEKGDIPEGYSVSREKKERFSLILESASTNQTSMYLCASSWRGIGQETQYFGPGTRLLVL.

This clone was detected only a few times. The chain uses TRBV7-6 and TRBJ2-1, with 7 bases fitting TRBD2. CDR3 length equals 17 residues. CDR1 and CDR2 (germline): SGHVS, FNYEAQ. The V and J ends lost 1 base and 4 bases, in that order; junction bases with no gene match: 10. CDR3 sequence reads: CASSLERDRQTYNEQFF. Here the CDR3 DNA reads TGTGCCAGCAGCTTAGAGCGGGATAGACAGACTTACAATGAGCAGTTCTTC. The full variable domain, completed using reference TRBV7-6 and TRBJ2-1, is GAGVSQSPRYKVTKRGQDVALRCDPISGHVSLYWYRQALGQGPEFLTYFNYEAQQDKSGLPNDRFSAERPEGSISTLTIQRTEQRDSAMYRCASSLERDRQTYNEQFFGPGTRLTVL.

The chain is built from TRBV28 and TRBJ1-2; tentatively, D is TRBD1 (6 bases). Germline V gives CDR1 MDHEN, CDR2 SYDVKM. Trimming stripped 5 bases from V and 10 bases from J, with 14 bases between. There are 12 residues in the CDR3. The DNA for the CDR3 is TGTGCCAGCAGTGCCCGGGACATCAACTACACCTTC. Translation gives CASSARDINYTF.

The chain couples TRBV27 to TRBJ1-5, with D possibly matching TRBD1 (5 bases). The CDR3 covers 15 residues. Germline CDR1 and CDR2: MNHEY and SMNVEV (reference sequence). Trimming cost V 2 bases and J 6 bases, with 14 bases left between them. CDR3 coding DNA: TGTGCCAGCAGTTTAACGGGGGGTGAGGGTCAGCCCCAGCATTTT. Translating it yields CASSLTGGEGQPQHF.

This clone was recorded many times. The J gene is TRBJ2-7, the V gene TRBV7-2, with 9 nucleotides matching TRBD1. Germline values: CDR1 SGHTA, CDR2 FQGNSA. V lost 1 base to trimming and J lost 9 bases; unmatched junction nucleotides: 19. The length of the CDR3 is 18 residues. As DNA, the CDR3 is TGTGCCAGCAGCTTAGAATTTAGGGTAGGGACAGGGACGTTTGCGCAGTACTTC. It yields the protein CASSLEFRVGTGTFAQYF.

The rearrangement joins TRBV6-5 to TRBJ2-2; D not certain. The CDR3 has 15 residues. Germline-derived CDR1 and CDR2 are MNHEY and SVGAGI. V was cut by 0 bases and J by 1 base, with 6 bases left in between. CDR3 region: CASSYSRQNTGELFF. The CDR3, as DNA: TGTGCCAGCAGTTACTCGAGACAGAACACCGGGGAGCTGTTTTTT.

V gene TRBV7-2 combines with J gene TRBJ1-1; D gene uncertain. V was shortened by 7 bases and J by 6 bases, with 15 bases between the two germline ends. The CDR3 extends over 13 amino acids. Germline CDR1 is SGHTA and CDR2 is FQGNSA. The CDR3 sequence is CASKLLVEPEAFF. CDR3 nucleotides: TGTGCCAGCAAACTGCTGGTCGAACCTGAAGCTTTCTTT.

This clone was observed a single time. CDR3 sequence: CASSPDRLPYNEQFF. DNA for the CDR3: TGTGCCAGCAGCCCCGACAGGCTCCCCTACAATGAGCAGTTCTTC. The chain carries TRBV5-6 and TRBJ2-1; TRBD1 is a possible D gene (6 bases). Between the trimmed V and J ends, which lost 4 bases and 2 bases, there was a span of 13 bases. The CDR3 loop spans 15 amino acids. Germline-derived CDR1 and CDR2 are SGHDT and YYEEEE.

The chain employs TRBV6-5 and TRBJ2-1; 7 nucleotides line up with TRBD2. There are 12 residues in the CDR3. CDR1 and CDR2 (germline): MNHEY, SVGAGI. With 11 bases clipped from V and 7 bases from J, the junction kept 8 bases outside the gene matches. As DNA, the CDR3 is TGTGCCGGAGGACTAGGCGATAATGAGCAGTTCTTC. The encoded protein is CAGGLGDNEQFF.

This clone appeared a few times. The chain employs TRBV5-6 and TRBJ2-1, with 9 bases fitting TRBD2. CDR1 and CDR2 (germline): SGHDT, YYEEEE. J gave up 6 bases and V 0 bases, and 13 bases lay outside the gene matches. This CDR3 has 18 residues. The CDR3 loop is CASSLAFAGGPRRNEQFF. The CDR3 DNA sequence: TGTGCCAGCAGCTTGGCCTTCGCGGGGGGGCCACGTCGCAATGAGCAGTTCTTC.